This T cell receptor beta chain was identified in a study of cytomegalovirus exposure and HLA in healthy donors. The trim removed 1 base at V and 8 bases at J, leaving 20 bases unmatched. This CDR3 has 19 residues. Germline V CDR1 and CDR2: LNHDA, SQIVND (reference sequence). Amplification used 60 Vbeta primers and 13 Jbeta primers. TCRdb keeps only in-frame clones here, not all; method: immunoSEQ multiplex PCR. Among around 190,000 clones listed, 65% to 80% were seen once. What was sequenced was PBMCs. The chain is built from TRBV19 and TRBJ2-1; 7 bases agree with TRBD2. The sequence was obtained from a woman between 40 and 55 years old in good health and CMV-seronegative. The CDR3 spells CASSIGVASGRSKVDEQFF. Written as DNA, the CDR3 is TGTGCCAGTAGTATAGGGGTGGCTAGCGGAAGATCGAAGGTCGATGAGCAGTTCTTC.